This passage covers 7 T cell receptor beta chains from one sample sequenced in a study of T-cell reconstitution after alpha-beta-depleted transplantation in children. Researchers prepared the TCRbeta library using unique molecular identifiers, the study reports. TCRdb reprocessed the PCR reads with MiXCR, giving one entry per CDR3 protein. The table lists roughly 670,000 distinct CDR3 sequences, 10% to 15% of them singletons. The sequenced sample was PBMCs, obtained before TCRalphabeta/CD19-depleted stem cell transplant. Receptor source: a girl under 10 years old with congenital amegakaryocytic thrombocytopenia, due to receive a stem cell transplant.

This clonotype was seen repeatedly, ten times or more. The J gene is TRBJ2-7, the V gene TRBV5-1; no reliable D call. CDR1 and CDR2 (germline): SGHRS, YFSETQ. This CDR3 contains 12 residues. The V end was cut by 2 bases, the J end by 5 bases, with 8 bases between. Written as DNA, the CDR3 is TGCGCCAGCAGCTTCGGAGCACACGAGCAGTACTTC. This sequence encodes CASSFGAHEQYF.

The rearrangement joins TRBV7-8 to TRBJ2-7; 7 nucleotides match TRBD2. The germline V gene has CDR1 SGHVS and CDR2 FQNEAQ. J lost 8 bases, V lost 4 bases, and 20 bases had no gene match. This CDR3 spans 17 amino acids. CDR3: CASSSIVPGTKLVKQYF. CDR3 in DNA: TGTGCCAGCAGCTCCATAGTGCCAGGGACTAAGCTTGTGAAGCAGTACTTC.

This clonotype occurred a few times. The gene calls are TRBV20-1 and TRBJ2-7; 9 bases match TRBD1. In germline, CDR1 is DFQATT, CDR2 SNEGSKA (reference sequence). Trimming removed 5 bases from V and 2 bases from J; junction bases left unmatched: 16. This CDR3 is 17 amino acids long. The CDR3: CSAYSAGQGSPAYEQYF. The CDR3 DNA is TGCAGTGCTTATAGCGCGGGACAGGGCTCACCTGCCTACGAGCAGTACTTC.

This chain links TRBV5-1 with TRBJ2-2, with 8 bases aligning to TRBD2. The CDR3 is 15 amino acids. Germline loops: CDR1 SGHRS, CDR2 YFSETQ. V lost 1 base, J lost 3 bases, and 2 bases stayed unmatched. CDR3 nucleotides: TGCGCCAGCAGCTTGCCTAGCGGGTACACCGGGGAGCTGTTTTTT. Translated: CASSLPSGYTGELFF.

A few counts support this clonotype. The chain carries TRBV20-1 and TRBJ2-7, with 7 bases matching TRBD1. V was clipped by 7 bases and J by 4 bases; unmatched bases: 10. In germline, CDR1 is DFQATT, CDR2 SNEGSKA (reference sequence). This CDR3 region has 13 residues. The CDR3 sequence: CSVFRDSQYEQYF. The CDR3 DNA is TGCAGTGTTTTCCGGGACAGCCAGTACGAGCAGTACTTC.

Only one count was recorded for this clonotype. The CDR3 region has the DNA TGTGCCAGCAGTTACTCGGCCGCTAGCACAGATACGCAGTATTTT. It codes for CASSYSAASTDTQYF. The V and J genes are TRBV6-5 and TRBJ2-3; the D is unclear. Per the germline V gene, CDR1 is MNHEY and CDR2 is SVGAGI. This CDR3 has 15 residues. With 0 bases removed from V and 0 bases from J, the gap between germline ends came to 7 bases.

The CDR3 spells CSARGRANQPQHF. DNA for the CDR3: TGCAGTGCTAGGGGGCGGGCAAATCAGCCCCAGCATTTT. The chain joins TRBV20-1 to TRBJ1-5, with D possibly matching TRBD1 (5 bases). This CDR3 has 13 residues. Germline V gives CDR1 DFQATT, CDR2 SNEGSKA (reference sequence). V was cut by 3 bases and J by 4 bases, with 10 bases left in between.